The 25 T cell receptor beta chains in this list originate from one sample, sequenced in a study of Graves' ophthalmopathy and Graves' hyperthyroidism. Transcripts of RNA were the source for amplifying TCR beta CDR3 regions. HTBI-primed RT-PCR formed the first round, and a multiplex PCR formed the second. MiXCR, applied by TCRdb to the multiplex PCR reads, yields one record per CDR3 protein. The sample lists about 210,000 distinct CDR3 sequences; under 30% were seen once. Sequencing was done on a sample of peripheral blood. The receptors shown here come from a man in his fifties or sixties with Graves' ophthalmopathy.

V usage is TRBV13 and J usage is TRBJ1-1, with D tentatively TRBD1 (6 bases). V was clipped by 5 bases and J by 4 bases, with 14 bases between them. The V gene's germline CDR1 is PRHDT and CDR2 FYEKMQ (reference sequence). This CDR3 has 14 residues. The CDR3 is CASSPNRVGTEAFF. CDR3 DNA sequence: TGTGCCAGCAGCCCTAACAGGGTTGGCACTGAAGCTTTCTTT. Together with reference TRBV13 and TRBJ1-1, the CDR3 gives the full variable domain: AAGVIQSPRHLIKEKRETATLKCYPIPRHDTVYWYQQGPGQDPQFLISFYEKMQSDKGSIPDRFSAQQFSDYHSELNMSSLELGDSALYFCASSPNRVGTEAFFGQGTRLTVV.

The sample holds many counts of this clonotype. CDR3 sequence (DNA): TGTGCCAGCAGTTCTGCGCGTGCCTACGAGCAGTACTTC. It is translated as CASSSARAYEQYF. The chain has TRBV6-5 and TRBJ2-7, with D unresolved. CDR1 is MNHEY, CDR2 SVGAGI, per germline. The CDR3 sequence is 13 residues long. Trimming removed 4 bases at V and 2 bases at J, with 9 bases between.

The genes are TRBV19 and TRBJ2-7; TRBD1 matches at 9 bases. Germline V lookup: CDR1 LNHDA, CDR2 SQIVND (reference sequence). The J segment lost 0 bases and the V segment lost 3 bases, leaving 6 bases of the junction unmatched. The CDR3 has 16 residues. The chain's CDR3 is CASSMVPGQGSYEQYF. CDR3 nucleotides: TGTGCCAGTAGTATGGTTCCGGGACAGGGCTCCTACGAGCAGTACTTC.

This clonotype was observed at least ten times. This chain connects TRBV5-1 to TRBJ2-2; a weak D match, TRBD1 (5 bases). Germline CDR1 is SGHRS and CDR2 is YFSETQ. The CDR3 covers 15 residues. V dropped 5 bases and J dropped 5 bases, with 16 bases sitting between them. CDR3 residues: CASRETTAATGELFF. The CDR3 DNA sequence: TGCGCCAGCAGAGAAACGACAGCCGCTACCGGGGAGCTGTTTTTT.

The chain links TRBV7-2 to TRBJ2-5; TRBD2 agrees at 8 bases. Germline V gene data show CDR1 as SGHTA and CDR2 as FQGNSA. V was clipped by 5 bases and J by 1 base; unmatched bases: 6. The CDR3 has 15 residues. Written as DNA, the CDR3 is TGTGCCAGCAGCGGTAGCGGGACGGGCCAAGAGACCCAGTACTTC. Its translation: CASSGSGTGQETQYF.

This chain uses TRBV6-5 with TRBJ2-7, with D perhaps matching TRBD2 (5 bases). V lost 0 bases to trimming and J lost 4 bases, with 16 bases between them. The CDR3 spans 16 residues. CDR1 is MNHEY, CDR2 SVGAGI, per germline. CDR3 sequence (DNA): TGTGCCAGCAGTTACTCGAGATCATCGGGGATGTACGAGCAGTACTTC. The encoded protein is CASSYSRSSGMYEQYF.

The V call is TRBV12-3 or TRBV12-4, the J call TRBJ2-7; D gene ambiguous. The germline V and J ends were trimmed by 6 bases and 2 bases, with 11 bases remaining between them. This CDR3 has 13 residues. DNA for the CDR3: TGTGCCAGCAGCCAGGAGCAAGCCTACGAGCAGTACTTC. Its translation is CASSQEQAYEQYF.

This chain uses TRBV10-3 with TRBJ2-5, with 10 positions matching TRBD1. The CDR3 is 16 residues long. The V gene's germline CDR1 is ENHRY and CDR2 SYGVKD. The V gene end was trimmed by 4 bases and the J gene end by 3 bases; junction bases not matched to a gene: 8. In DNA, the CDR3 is TGTGCCATCAGTGTCAGTGGACAGGGGGATGAAGAGACCCAGTACTTC. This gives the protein CAISVSGQGDEETQYF.

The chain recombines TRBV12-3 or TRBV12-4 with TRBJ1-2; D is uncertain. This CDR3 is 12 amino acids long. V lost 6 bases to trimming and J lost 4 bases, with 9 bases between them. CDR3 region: CASRRGGYGYTF. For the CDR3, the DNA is TGTGCCAGCAGACGAGGAGGCTATGGCTACACCTTC.

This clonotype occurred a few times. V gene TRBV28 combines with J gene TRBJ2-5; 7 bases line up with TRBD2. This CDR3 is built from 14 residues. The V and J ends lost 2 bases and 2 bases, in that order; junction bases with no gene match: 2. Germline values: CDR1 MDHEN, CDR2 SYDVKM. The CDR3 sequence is CASSLAGAQETQYF. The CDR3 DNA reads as TGTGCCAGCAGTTTAGCGGGAGCTCAAGAGACCCAGTACTTC.

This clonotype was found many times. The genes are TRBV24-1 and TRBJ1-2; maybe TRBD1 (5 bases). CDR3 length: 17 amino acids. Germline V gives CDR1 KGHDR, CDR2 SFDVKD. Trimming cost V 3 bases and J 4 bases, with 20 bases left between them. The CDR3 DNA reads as TGTGCCACCAGTGATGCCCGGCCGGGGGAACATACCTATGGCTACACCTTC. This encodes CATSDARPGEHTYGYTF.

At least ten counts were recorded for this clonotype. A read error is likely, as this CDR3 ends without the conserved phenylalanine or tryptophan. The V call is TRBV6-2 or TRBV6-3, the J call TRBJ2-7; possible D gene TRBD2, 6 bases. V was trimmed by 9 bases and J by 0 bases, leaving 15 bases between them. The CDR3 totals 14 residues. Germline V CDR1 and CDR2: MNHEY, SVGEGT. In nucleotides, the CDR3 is TGTGCCAGTGGGACTCAACGCCTCTCCTACGAGCAGTACCTT. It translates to CASGTQRLSYEQYL.

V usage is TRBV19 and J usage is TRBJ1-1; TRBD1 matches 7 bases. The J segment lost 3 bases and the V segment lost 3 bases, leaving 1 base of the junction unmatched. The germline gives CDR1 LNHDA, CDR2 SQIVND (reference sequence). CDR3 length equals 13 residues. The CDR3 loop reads CASSITGDTEAFF. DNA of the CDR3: TGTGCCAGTAGTATCACAGGGGACACTGAAGCTTTCTTT.

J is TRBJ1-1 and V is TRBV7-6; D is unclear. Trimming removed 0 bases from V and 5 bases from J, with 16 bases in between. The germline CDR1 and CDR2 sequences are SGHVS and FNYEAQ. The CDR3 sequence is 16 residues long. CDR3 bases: TGTGCCAGCAGCTTAGCGGAAGTAAGGCTGTGGACTGAAGCTTTCTTT. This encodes CASSLAEVRLWTEAFF.

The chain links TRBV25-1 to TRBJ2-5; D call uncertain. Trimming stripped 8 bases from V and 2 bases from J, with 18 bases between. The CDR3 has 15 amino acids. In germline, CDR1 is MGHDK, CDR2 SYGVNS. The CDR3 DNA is TGTGCCAGCGGAGTCTGGGAAGTGACACAAGAGACCCAGTACTTC. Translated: CASGVWEVTQETQYF.

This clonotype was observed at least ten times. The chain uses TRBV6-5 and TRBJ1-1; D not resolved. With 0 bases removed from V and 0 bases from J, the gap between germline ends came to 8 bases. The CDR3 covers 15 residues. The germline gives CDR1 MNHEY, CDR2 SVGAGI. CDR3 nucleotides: TGTGCCAGCAGTTACTCGATGGGTATGAACACTGAAGCTTTCTTT. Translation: CASSYSMGMNTEAFF.

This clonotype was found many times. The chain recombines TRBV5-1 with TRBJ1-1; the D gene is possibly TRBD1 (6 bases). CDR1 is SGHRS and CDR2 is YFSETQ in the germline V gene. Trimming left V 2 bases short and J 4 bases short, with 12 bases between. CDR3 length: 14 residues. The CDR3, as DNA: TGCGCCAGCAGCTTAGAACAGGGCGGCACTGAAGCTTTCTTT. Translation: CASSLEQGGTEAFF.

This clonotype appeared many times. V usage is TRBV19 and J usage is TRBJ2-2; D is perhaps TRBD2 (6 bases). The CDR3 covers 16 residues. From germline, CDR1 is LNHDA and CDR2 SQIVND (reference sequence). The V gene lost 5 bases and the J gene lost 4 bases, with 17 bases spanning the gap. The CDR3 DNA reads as TGTGCCAGTAGTTCCGCCCCCATAGCGGTCACCGGGGAGCTGTTTTTT. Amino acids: CASSSAPIAVTGELFF.

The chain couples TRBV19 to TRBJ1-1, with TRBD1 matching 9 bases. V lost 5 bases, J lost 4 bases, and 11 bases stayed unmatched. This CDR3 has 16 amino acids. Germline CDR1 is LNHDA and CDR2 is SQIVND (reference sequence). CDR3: CASSRIYGQGRTEAFF. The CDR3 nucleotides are TGTGCCAGTAGTCGGATCTACGGACAGGGGCGCACTGAAGCTTTCTTT.

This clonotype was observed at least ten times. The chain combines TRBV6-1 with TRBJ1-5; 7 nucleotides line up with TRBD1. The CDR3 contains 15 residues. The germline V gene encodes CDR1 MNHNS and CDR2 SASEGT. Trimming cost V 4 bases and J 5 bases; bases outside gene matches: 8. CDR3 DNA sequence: TGTGCCAGCAGTGCTAGACAGGGCATAGATCAGCCCCAGCATTTT. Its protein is CASSARQGIDQPQHF.

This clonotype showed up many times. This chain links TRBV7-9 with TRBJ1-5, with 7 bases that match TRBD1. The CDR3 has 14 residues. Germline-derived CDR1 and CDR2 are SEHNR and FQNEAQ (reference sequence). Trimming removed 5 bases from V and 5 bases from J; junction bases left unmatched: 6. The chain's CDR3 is CASSHGTADQPQHF. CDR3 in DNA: TGTGCCAGCAGCCACGGGACAGCTGATCAGCCCCAGCATTTT.

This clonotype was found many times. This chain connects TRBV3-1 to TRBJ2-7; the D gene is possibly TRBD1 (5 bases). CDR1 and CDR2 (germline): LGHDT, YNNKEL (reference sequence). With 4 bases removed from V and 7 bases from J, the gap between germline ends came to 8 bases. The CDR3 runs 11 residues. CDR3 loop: CASSRWTEQYF. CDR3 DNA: TGTGCCAGCAGCCGATGGACAGAGCAGTACTTC.

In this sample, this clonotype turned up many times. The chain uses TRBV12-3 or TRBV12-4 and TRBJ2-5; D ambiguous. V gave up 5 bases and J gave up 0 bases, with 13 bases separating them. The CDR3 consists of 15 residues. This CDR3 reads CASSGPDIYQETQYF. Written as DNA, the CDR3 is TGTGCCAGCAGTGGGCCGGATATTTACCAAGAGACCCAGTACTTC.

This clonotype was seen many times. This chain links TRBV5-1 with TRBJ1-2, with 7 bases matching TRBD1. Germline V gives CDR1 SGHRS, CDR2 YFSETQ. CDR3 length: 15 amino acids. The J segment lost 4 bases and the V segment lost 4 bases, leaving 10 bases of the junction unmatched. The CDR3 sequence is CASSPTGDSVYGYTF. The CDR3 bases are TGCGCCAGCAGCCCAACAGGGGACTCCGTCTATGGCTACACCTTC.

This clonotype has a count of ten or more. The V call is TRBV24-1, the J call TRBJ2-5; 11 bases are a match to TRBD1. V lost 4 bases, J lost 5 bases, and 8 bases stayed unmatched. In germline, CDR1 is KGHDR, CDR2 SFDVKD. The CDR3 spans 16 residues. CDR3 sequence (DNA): TGTGCCACCAGTGACCTGGGACAGGGGGGCCGGGAGACCCAGTACTTC. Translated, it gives CATSDLGQGGRETQYF.